A single sample is the source of the 23 T cell receptor beta chains below, sequenced in a study of shared clonotypes between healthy human individuals. TCRdb keeps only in-frame clones here, not all; method: immunoSEQ multiplex PCR. This table holds approximately 720,000 clones, 72% found once. The source material was memory CD4+ T cells sorted from blood. Subset specified: CD45RA-negative fraction. These receptors originate from a woman aged 30 to 39 in good health.

This rearrangement joins TRBV19 to TRBJ2-7, with 7 bases fitting TRBD1. Germline V gives CDR1 LNHDA, CDR2 SQIVND (reference sequence). V lost 5 bases to trimming and J lost 4 bases; unmatched junction nucleotides: 11. CDR3 length equals 15 residues. CDR3 amino acids: CASSPATGAVYEQYF. CDR3 DNA sequence: TGTGCCAGTAGTCCAGCTACAGGGGCGGTGTACGAGCAGTACTTC.

A word on this clone: This could be a read error, since a much larger clone is one nucleotide away. V usage is TRBV28 and J usage is TRBJ1-5; weak D call: TRBD1 (5 bases). Trimming took off 4 bases at V and 5 bases at J, with 6 bases between the two ends. This CDR3 contains 12 residues. The germline V gene has CDR1 MDHEN and CDR2 SYDVKM. CDR3 sequence reads: CASSWGDQPQHF. DNA of the CDR3: TGTGCCAGCAGTTGGGGGGATCAGCCCCAGCATTTT.

J is TRBJ1-2 and V is TRBV2, with D uncertain. V was pared by 3 bases and J by 4 bases, with 15 bases between. CDR1 and CDR2 (germline): SNHLY, FYNNEI. CDR3 length: 15 residues. As DNA, the CDR3 is TGTGCCAGCAGTGAGGGTGTAGGCCCTGCCTATGGCTACACCTTC. This encodes CASSEGVGPAYGYTF. Full variable domain (outside the CDR3, taken from reference TRBV2 and TRBJ1-2): EPEVTQTPSHQVTQMGQEVILRCVPISNHLYFYWYRQILGQKVEFLVSFYNNEISEKSEIFDDQFSVERPDGSNFTLKIRSTKLEDSAMYFCASSEGVGPAYGYTFGSGTRLTVV.

This chain connects TRBV5-4 to TRBJ2-3; a weak D match, TRBD1 (5 bases). V was pared by 3 bases and J by 4 bases, with 18 bases between. The CDR3 has 16 residues. In germline, CDR1 is SGHNT, CDR2 YYREEE (reference sequence). CDR3 DNA sequence: TGTGCCAGCAGCTCTCCACTCTCGGACATCTCAGATACGCAGTATTTT. Translated: CASSSPLSDISDTQYF. The variable domain in full, completed from reference TRBV5-4 and TRBJ2-3, reads ETGVTQSPTHLIKTRGQQVTLRCSSQSGHNTVSWYQQALGQGPQFIFQYYREEENGRGNFPPRFSGLQFPNYSSELNVNALELDDSALYLCASSSPLSDISDTQYFGPGTRLTVL.

The CDR3 here is CASSLGAGHAGELFF. CDR3 bases: TGCGCCAGCAGCTTGGGAGCGGGACATGCCGGGGAGCTGTTTTTT. The rearrangement uses TRBV5-1 and TRBJ2-2; possibly TRBD2 for D (7 bases). Germline CDR1 SGHRS, CDR2 YFSETQ. V lost 0 bases and J 6 bases, leaving 12 bases between the germline ends. The CDR3 is made up of 15 amino acids.

The chain links TRBV5-1 to TRBJ2-1, with a possible D match to TRBD2 (6 bases). The V end lost 7 bases, the J end lost 2 bases, and 19 bases lay between the germline ends. The CDR3 contains 16 residues. The germline gives CDR1 SGHRS, CDR2 YFSETQ. In nucleotides, the CDR3 is TGCGCCAGCGGCAGAGAACCGGGAGCCACCTACAATGAGCAGTTCTTC. Translating gives CASGREPGATYNEQFF. Filled out from reference TRBV5-1 and TRBJ2-1, the complete variable domain reads KAGVTQTPRYLIKTRGQQVTLSCSPISGHRSVSWYQQTPGQGLQFLFEYFSETQRNKGNFPGRFSGRQFSNSRSEMNVSTLELGDSALYLCASGREPGATYNEQFFGPGTRLTVL.

This chain links TRBV18 with TRBJ2-1; no definite D call. Trimming removed 4 bases from V and 0 bases from J, with 16 bases in between. Germline lookup yields CDR1 KGHSH and CDR2 LQKENI. This CDR3 spans 17 amino acids. CDR3 nucleotide sequence: TGTGCCAGCTCACTTCCCACATCGCAAATCTCCTACAATGAGCAGTTCTTC. The encoded protein is CASSLPTSQISYNEQFF.

Only a few counts were recorded for this clone. This rearrangement joins TRBV1 to TRBJ2-3. TRBV1 is a listed pseudogene. The CDR3 is made up of 15 amino acids. CDR3 in amino acids: CTSSHGPSRPDTQYF. DNA of the CDR3: TGCACCAGCAGCCATGGGCCCTCGCGGCCAGATACGCAGTATTTT.

Remarks on this clone: Within the sample, other DNA sequences also encode this same CDR3. The rearrangement joins TRBV2 to TRBJ1-1, with D possibly being TRBD1 (5 bases). CDR3 size: 14 residues. CDR1 SNHLY and CDR2 FYNNEI come from the germline V gene. The ends were cut back, 6 bases at V and 4 bases at J, with 15 bases in the middle. CDR3 coding DNA: TGTGCCAGCAGCCCGAGGAGGGGTTCCACTGAAGCTTTCTTT. It encodes CASSPRRGSTEAFF.

The chain joins TRBV4-2 to TRBJ1-2, with unresolved D. Germline assignment: CDR1 LGHNA and CDR2 YNFKEQ. CDR3 length equals 17 residues. Trimming left V 0 bases short and J 0 bases short, with 14 bases between. The CDR3 sequence: CASSQDYPLGSNYGYTF. CDR3 nucleotides: TGTGCCAGCAGCCAAGACTATCCACTGGGCTCTAACTATGGCTACACCTTC.

This sequence joins TRBV7-2 and TRBJ2-1, with D unclear. The ends were cut back, 1 base at V and 3 bases at J, with 13 bases in the middle. The CDR3 contains 16 residues. CDR1 and CDR2 from the germline V gene are SGHTA and FQGNSA. CDR3 coding DNA: TGTGCCAGCAGCTTAGAAGGCCGCCGAGTCTACAATGAGCAGTTCTTC. It encodes CASSLEGRRVYNEQFF.

This CDR3 is CASRAARPSYEQYF. CDR3 DNA: TGTGCCAGCCGGGCGGCCCGACCTAGCTACGAGCAGTACTTC. V is TRBV27 and J is TRBJ2-7, with no clear D. This CDR3 region has 14 residues. Trimming removed 8 bases at V and 3 bases at J, with 17 bases between. The germline gives CDR1 MNHEY, CDR2 SMNVEV (reference sequence).

The chain uses TRBV7-8 and TRBJ1-3; perhaps TRBD1 as D (6 bases). Germline V gene lookup returns CDR1 SGHVS and CDR2 FQNEAQ. CDR3 length equals 14 residues. V was trimmed by 5 bases and J by 2 bases, leaving 10 bases between them. The CDR3 DNA follows: TGTGCCAGCAGCGCTCACAGGGCTGGAAACACCATATATTTT. The encoded protein is CASSAHRAGNTIYF.

Notes on this clone: The same CDR3 arises from other DNA sequences in this sample as well. This chain connects TRBV7-2 to TRBJ2-1; no firm D call. Looked up from germline, CDR1 is SGHTA and CDR2 is FQGNSA. Between the trimmed V and J ends, which lost 3 bases and 4 bases, there was a span of 10 bases. The CDR3 extends over 14 amino acids. This CDR3 is CASSLDGSYNEQFF. The CDR3 coding sequence is TGTGCCAGCAGCTTGGATGGGTCTTACAATGAGCAGTTCTTC.

V and J are TRBV11-1 and TRBJ2-5, with D possibly being TRBD1 (6 bases). Germline V gene lookup returns CDR1 SGHAT and CDR2 FQDESV (reference sequence). The ends were cut back, 3 bases at V and 5 bases at J, with 19 bases in the middle. The CDR3 is 16 residues long. The CDR3 region has the DNA TGTGCCAGCAGCTTGCAAGGCAGGGGCGCAGGGGAGACCCAGTACTTC. This encodes CASSLQGRGAGETQYF.

V gene TRBV19 combines with J gene TRBJ1-2; the match to TRBD1 covers 9 bases. Germline lookup yields CDR1 LNHDA and CDR2 SQIVND (reference sequence). Germline trimming cut 4 bases from V and 4 bases from J; bases unmatched to any gene: 4. The CDR3 loop spans 14 amino acids. CDR3 nucleotides: TGTGCCAGTAGTACCCGGGACAGGGCCTATGGCTACACCTTC. As protein: CASSTRDRAYGYTF.

This clone was observed many times. The chain couples TRBV6-1 to TRBJ1-4; 7 bases are a match to TRBD1. The J segment lost 3 bases and the V segment lost 1 base, leaving 11 bases of the junction unmatched. Germline assignment: CDR1 MNHNS and CDR2 SASEGT. There are 18 residues in the CDR3. This CDR3 is CASSEVGAGGYANEKLFF. For the CDR3, the DNA is TGTGCCAGCAGTGAAGTCGGGGCAGGGGGATATGCTAATGAAAAACTGTTTTTT.

DNA of the CDR3: TGTGCCAGTAGTATAGTTTACAGGGAAGAGACCCAGTACTTC. Its protein is CASSIVYREETQYF. The chain recombines TRBV19 with TRBJ2-5; D is perhaps TRBD1 (6 bases). The CDR3 is 14 amino acids. The germline gives CDR1 LNHDA, CDR2 SQIVND (reference sequence). Trimming stripped 1 base from V and 3 bases from J, with 9 bases between.

The chain is built from TRBV7-9 and TRBJ2-1; D might be TRBD2 (6 bases). V gave up 4 bases and J gave up 4 bases, with 14 bases separating them. Germline V gives CDR1 SEHNR, CDR2 FQNEAQ (reference sequence). The CDR3 contains 15 residues. The CDR3 spells CASSSQGAGYNEQFF. Written as DNA, the CDR3 is TGTGCCAGCAGCTCCCAGGGTGCGGGGTACAATGAGCAGTTCTTC.

This clone was counted at least ten times. The chain is built from TRBV28 and TRBJ1-2; D gene unclear. Germline values: CDR1 MDHEN, CDR2 SYDVKM. CDR3 length: 14 amino acids. The V gene lost 2 bases and the J gene lost 4 bases, with 11 bases spanning the gap. CDR3 loop: CASSLATVSYGYTF. The CDR3 DNA reads TGTGCCAGCAGTTTAGCAACGGTTTCCTATGGCTACACCTTC.

The V and J genes are TRBV10-3 and TRBJ2-1, with 10 bases matching TRBD2. CDR1 ENHRY and CDR2 SYGVKD come from the germline V gene. The V and J ends lost 7 bases and 8 bases, in that order; junction bases with no gene match: 17. The CDR3 extends over 17 amino acids. The CDR3 region is CAIKQSGRASSFHEQFF. For the CDR3, the DNA is TGTGCCATCAAACAGAGCGGGAGGGCCTCTAGTTTCCATGAGCAGTTCTTC.

The V and J genes are TRBV5-1 and TRBJ1-1, with no clear D. Trimming shortened V by 3 bases and J by 2 bases, and 8 bases separated the two germline ends. Germline-derived CDR1 and CDR2 are SGHRS and YFSETQ. This CDR3 is built from 13 residues. The DNA of the CDR3 is TGCGCCAGCAGCTCGGCCCCAAACACTGAAGCTTTCTTT. This gives the protein CASSSAPNTEAFF.

In the case of this clone: Germline and junction disagree at one end, which may indicate a read error. CDR3 in DNA: TGTGCCAGCAGCTTAGAAGGGGCGGGAGAGGCCCAGTACTTC. Its translation is CASSLEGAGEAQYF. The chain couples TRBV7-9 to TRBJ2-5, with 7 bases that match TRBD2. The CDR3 is 14 residues long. Germline V CDR1 and CDR2: SEHNR, FQNEAQ (reference sequence).